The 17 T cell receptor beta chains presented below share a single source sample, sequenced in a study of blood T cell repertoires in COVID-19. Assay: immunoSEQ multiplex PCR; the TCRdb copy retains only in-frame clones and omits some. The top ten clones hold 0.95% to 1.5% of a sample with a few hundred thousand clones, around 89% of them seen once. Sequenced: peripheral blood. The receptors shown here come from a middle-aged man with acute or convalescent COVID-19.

The CDR3 spells CASSLIAGGETQYF. The DNA for the CDR3 is TGTGCCAGCAGCTTAATCGCGGGCGGTGAGACCCAGTACTTC. The chain uses TRBV7-3 and TRBJ2-5, with a tentative D call TRBD2 (5 bases). Trimming took off 1 base at V and 5 bases at J, with 11 bases between the two ends. This CDR3 spans 14 amino acids. Germline V gives CDR1 SGHTA, CDR2 FQGTGA.

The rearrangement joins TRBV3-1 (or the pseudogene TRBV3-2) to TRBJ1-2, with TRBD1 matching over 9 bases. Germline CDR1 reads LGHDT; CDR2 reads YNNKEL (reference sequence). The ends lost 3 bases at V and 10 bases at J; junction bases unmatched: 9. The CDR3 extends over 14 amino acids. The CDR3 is CASSHGRTGDDYTF. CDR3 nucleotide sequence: TGTGCCAGCAGCCACGGCCGGACAGGGGATGACTACACCTTC.

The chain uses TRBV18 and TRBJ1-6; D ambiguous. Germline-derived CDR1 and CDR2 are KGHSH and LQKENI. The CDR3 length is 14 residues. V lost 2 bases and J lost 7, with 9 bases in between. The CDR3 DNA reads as TGTGCCAGCTCACCAGAGGGAGGAAATTCACCCCTCCACTTT. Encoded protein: CASSPEGGNSPLHF.

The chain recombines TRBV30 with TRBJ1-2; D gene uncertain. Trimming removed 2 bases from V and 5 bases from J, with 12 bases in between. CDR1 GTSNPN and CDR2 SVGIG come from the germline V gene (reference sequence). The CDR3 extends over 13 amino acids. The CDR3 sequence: CAWSLSFLYGYTF. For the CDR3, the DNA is TGTGCCTGGAGTCTATCCTTCTTATATGGCTACACCTTC.

In DNA, the CDR3 is TGTGCCAGCAGCGTAGACGACAGGGGGCAAGAGACCCAGTACTTC. This gives the protein CASSVDDRGQETQYF. The chain is built from TRBV9 and TRBJ2-5; 9 bases are a match to TRBD1. CDR3 size: 15 residues. Trimming at V came to 0 bases and at J to 2 bases, leaving 2 bases not matched to a gene. Germline V gives CDR1 SGDLS, CDR2 YYNGEE. Full variable domain (remainder filled in from reference TRBV9 and TRBJ2-5): DSGVTQTPKHLITATGQRVTLRCSPRSGDLSVYWYQQSLDQGLQFLIQYYNGEERAKGNILERFSAQQFPDLHSELNLSSLELGDSALYFCASSVDDRGQETQYFGPGTRLLVL.

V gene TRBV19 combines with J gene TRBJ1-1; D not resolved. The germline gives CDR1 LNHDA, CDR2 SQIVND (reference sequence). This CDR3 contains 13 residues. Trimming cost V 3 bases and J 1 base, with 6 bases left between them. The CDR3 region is CASSMSQNTEAFF. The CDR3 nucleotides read TGTGCCAGTAGTATGAGCCAGAACACTGAAGCTTTCTTT.

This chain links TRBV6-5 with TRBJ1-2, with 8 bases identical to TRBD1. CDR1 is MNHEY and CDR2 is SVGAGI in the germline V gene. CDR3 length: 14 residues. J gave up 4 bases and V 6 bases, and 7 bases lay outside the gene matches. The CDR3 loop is CASSRNDRGYGYTF. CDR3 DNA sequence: TGTGCCAGCAGCCGCAATGACAGGGGCTATGGCTACACCTTC.

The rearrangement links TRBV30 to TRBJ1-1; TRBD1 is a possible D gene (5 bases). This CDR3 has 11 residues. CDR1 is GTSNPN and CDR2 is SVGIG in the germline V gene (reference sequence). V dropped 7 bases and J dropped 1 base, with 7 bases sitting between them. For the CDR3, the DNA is TGTGCCTTAGGGGCGAACACTGAAGCTTTCTTT. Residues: CALGANTEAFF.

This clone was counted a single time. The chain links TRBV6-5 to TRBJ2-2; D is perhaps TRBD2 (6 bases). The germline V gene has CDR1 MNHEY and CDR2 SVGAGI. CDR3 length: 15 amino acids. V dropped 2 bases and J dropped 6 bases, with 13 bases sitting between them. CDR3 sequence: CASSYDGGEAGELFF. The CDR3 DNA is TGTGCCAGCAGTTACGACGGGGGAGAGGCCGGGGAGCTGTTTTTT.

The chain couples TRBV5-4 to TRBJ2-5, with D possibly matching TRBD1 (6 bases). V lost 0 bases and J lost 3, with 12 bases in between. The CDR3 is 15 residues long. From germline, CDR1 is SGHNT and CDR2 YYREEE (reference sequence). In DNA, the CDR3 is TGTGCCAGCAGCTTGGTAGGGGGAGCAAAAGAGACCCAGTACTTC. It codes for CASSLVGGAKETQYF.

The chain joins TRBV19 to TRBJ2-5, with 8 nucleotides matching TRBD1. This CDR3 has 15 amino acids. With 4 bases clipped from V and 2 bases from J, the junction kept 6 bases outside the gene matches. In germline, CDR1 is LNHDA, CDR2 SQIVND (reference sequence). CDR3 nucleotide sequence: TGTGCCAGTAGTAAATATACAGGGGGTCAAGAGACCCAGTACTTC. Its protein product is CASSKYTGGQETQYF.

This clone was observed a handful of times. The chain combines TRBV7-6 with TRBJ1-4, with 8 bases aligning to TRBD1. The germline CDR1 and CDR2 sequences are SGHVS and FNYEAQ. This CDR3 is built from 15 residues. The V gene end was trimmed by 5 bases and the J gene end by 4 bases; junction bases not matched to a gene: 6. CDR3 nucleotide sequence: TGTGCCAGCAGCCCGTTACAGGGGGTTAATGAAAAACTGTTTTTT. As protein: CASSPLQGVNEKLFF. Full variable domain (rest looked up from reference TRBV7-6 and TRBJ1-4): GAGVSQSPRYKVTKRGQDVALRCDPISGHVSLYWYRQALGQGPEFLTYFNYEAQQDKSGLPNDRFSAERPEGSISTLTIQRTEQRDSAMYRCASSPLQGVNEKLFFGSGTQLSVL.

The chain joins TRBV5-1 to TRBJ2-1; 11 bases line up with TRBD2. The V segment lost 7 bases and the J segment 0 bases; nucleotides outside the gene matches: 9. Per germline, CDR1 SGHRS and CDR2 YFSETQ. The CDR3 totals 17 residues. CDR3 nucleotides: TGCGCCAGCTCCCGACTAGCGGGACCTAGCTCCTACAATGAGCAGTTCTTC. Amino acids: CASSRLAGPSSYNEQFF.

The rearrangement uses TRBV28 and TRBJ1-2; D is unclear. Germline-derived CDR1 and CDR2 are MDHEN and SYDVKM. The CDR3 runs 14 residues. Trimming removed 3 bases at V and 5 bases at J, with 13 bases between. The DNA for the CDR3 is TGTGCCAGCAGTTTCCGGGGATTCGGGTATGGCTACACCTTC. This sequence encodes CASSFRGFGYGYTF.

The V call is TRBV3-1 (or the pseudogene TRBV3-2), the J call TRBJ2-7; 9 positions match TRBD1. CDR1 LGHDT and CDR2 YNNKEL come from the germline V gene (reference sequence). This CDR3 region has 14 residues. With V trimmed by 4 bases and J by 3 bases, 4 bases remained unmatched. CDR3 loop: CASSPGTGNYEQYF. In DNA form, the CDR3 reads TGTGCCAGCAGCCCCGGGACAGGGAACTACGAGCAGTACTTC.

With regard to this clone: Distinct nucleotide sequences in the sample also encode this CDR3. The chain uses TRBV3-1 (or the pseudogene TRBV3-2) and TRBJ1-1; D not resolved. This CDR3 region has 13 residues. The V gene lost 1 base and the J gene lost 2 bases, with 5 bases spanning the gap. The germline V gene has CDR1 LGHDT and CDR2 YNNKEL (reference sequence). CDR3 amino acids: CASSQGLNTEAFF. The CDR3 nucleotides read TGTGCCAGCAGCCAAGGTCTTAACACTGAAGCTTTCTTT.

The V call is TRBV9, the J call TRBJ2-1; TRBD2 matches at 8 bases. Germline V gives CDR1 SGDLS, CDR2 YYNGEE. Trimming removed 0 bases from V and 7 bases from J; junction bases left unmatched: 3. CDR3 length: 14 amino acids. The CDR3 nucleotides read TGTGCCAGCAGCGTAGCGGGGGGGCCAAATGAGCAGTTCTTC. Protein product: CASSVAGGPNEQFF.